Listed here is a single T cell receptor beta chain. The antigen is undetermined. Sample donors were healthy Caucasian individuals that came from Russia, aged about 6 to 100. These data originate in a study of blood T cells in healthy people across ages. Looking at the study overall: For every two T cells, template switching captured about one barcoded beta molecule. Study-wide points: Per million T cells, TCR beta diversity dropped roughly linearly as age increased.

Sample-barcoded 5' priming and a J-beta primer mix drove a second PCR of roughly 6 to 12 cycles. Each cDNA was tagged by a template-switch adaptor containing 12 random nucleotides. Each CDR3 protein is one row after TCRdb ran MiXCR on the 5' RACE reads. Of around 800,000 distinct CDR3 sequences listed, roughly 50% were seen once; the top ten hold around 40%. The source of this sequence is a man at least 80 years old in good health. The sample consisted of blood.

Here the CDR3 DNA reads TGTGCCAGCAGCGTAGGGGGGGGCAAAGCTTTCTTT. This codes for CASSVGGGKAFF. The rearrangement uses TRBV9 and TRBJ1-1; possibly TRBD1 for D (6 bases). V lost 0 bases, J lost 9 bases, and 9 bases lay in between. CDR3 size: 12 residues. Germline loops: CDR1 SGDLS, CDR2 YYNGEE.